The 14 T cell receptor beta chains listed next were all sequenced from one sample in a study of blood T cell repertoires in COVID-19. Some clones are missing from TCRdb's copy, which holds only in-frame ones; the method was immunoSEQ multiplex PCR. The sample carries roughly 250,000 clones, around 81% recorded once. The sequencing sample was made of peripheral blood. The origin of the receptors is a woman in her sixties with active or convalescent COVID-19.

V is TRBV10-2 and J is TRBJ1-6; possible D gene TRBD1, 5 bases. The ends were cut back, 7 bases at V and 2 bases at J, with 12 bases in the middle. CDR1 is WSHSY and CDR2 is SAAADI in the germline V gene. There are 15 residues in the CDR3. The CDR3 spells CASNRGLPYNSPLHF. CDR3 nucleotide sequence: TGCGCCAGCAATAGGGGATTACCCTATAATTCACCCCTCCACTTT.

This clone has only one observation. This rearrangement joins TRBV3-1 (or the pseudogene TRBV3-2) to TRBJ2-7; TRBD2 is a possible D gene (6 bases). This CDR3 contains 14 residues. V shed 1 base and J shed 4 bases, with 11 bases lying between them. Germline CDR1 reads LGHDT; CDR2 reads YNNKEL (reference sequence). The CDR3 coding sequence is TGTGCCAGCAGCCAAGGAACTAGCTTATACGAGCAGTACTTC. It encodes CASSQGTSLYEQYF.

As DNA, the CDR3 is TGTGCCAGCAGTACCCGTCAGGGTGGTTCCTACGAGCAGTACTTC. This gives the protein CASSTRQGGSYEQYF. This sequence joins TRBV6-5 and TRBJ2-7; D possibly corresponds to TRBD1 (5 bases). The V gene's germline CDR1 is MNHEY and CDR2 SVGAGI. The CDR3 extends over 15 amino acids. V was cut by 5 bases and J by 1 base, with 15 bases left in between.

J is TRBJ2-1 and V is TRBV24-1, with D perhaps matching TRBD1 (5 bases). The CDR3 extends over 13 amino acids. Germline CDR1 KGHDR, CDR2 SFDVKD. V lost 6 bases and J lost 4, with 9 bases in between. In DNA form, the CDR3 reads TGTGCCACCAGTCGTCCAGGGTACAATGAGCAGTTCTTC. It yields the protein CATSRPGYNEQFF.

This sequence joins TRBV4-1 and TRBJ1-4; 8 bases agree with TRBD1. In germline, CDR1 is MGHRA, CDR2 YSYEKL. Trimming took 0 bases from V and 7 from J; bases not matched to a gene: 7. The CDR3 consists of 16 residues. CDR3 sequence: CASSQDRTGGGEKLFF. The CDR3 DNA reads TGCGCCAGCAGCCAAGATCGAACAGGGGGAGGTGAAAAACTGTTTTTT.

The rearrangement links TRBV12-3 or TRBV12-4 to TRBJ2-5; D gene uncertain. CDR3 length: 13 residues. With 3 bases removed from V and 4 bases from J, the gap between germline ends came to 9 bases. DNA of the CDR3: TGTGCCAGCAGTTTCCGCACAGCAGAGACCCAGTACTTC. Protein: CASSFRTAETQYF.

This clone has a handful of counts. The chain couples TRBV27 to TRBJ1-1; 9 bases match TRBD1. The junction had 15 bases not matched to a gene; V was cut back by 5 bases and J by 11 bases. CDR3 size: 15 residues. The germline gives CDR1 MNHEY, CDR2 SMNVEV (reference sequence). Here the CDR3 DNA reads TGTGCCAGCAGTGCTTCGGGACAGGGACTGAGGGGGGCTTTCTTT. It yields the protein CASSASGQGLRGAFF.

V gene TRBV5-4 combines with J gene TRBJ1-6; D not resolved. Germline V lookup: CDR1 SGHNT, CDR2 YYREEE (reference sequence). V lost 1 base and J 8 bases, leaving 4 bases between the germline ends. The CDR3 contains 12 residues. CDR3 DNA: TGTGCCAGCAGCTTGCAGGATTCACCCCTCCACTTT. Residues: CASSLQDSPLHF.

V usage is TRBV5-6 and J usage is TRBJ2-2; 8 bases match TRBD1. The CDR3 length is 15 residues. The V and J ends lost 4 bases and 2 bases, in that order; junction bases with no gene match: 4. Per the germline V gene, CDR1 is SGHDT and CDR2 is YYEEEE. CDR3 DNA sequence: TGTGCCAGCAGCGGGGACAGGTTAAACACCGGGGAGCTGTTTTTT. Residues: CASSGDRLNTGELFF.

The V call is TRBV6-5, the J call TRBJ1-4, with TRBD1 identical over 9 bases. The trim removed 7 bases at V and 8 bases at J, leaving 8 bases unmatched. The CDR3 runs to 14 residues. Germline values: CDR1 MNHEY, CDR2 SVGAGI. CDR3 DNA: TGTGCCAGCAATAGGGACAGGGTGGGGGAAAAACTGTTTTTT. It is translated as CASNRDRVGEKLFF.

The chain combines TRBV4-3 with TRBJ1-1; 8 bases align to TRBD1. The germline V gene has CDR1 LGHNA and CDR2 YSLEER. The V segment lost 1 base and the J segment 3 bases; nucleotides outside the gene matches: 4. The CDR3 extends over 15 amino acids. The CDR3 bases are TGCGCCAGCAGCCAAGTCGGACAGGGCCACACTGAAGCTTTCTTT. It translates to CASSQVGQGHTEAFF.

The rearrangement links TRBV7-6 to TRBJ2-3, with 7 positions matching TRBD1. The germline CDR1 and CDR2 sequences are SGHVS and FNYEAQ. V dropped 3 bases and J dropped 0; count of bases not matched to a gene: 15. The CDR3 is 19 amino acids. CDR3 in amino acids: CASSLVMWDRTSSTDTQYF. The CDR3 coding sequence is TGTGCCAGCAGCTTGGTGATGTGGGACAGAACTTCTAGCACAGATACGCAGTATTTT.

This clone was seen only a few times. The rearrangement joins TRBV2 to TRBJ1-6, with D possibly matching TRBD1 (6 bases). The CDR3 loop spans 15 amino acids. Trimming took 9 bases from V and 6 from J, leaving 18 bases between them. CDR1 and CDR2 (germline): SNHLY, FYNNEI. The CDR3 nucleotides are TGTGCCAGTCAGAAAGGACAGTCCCTTAATTCACCCCTCCACTTT. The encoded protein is CASQKGQSLNSPLHF.

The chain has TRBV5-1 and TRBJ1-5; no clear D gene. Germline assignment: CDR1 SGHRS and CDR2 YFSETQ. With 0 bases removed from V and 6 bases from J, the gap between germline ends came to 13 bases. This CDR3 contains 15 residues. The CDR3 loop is CASSLVGGESQPQHF. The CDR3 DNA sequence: TGCGCCAGCAGCTTGGTGGGCGGGGAATCTCAGCCCCAGCATTTT.